This T cell receptor beta chain was recorded in a study of T cell changes during pregnancy in multiple sclerosis. Sequencing used immunoSEQ multiplex PCR; TCRdb keeps in-frame clones, though not all of them. This sample yields approximately 120,000 clones, of which around 95% are seen a single time; 0.44% belongs to the top ten. Germline CDR1 and CDR2: MNHEY and SVGAGI. The CDR3 is made up of 13 amino acids. Trimming removed 2 bases from V and 5 bases from J; junction bases left unmatched: 3. The sequence came from a female donor with multiple sclerosis, enrolled in a pregnancy study. J is TRBJ2-7 and V is TRBV6-5, with TRBD1 identical over 7 bases. Sequences were derived from peripheral blood, sampled after pregnancy. CDR3 protein: CASSYPGTDEQYF. In DNA form, the CDR3 reads TGTGCCAGCAGTTACCCCGGGACAGACGAGCAGTACTTC.